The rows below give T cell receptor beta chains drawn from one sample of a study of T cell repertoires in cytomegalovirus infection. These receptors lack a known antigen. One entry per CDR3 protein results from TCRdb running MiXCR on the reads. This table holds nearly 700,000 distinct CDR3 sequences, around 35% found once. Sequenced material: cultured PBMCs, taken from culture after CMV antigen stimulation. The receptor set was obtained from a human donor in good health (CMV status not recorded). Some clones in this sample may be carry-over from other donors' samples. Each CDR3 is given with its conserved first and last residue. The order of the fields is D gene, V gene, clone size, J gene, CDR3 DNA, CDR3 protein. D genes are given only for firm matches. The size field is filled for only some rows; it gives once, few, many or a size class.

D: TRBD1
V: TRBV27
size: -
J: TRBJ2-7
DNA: TGTGCCAGCAGTACAGGGGTCAAAACCTACGAGCAGTACTTC
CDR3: CASSTGVKTYEQYF

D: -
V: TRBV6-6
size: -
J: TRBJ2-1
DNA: TGTGCCAGCAGTTACCCGCCCCCCGCCTACAATGAGCAGTTCTTC
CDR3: CASSYPPPAYNEQFF

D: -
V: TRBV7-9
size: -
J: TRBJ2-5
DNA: TGTGCCAGCAGTCGGCCCTACTTCTGGGAGACCCAGTACTTC
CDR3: CASSRPYFWETQYF

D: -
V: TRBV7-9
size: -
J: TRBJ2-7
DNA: TGTGCCAGCAGCTTAGACCATCAGGGTTTCTACGAGCAGTACTTC
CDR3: CASSLDHQGFYEQYF

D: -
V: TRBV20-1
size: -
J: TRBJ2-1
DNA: TGCAGTGCTAGTCGCAGGGGCCACAATGAGCAGTTCTTC
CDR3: CSASRRGHNEQFF

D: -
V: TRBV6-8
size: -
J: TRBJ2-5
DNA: TGTGCCAGCAGTCCCGGACACTCAAAAGAGACCCAGTACTTC
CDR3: CASSPGHSKETQYF

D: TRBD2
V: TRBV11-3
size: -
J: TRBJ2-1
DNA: TGTGCCAGCAGCCTAAGGGGCGGGAGTCCCCATGAGCAGTTCTTC
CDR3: CASSLRGGSPHEQFF

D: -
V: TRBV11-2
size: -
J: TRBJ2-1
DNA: TGTGCCAGCAGCTTAAGTAGGTCGGGGGCGGCGGACAATGAGCAGTTCTTC
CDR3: CASSLSRSGAADNEQFF

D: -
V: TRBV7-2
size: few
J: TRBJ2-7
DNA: TGTGCCAGCAGCTTAGCTTCCGTCTCCTACGAGCAGTACTTC
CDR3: CASSLASVSYEQYF

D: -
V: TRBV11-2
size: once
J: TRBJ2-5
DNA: TGTGCCAGCAGCTTATCAAGGCCCGGTGGGACCCAGTACTTC
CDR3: CASSLSRPGGTQYF

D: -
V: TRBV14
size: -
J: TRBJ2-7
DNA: TGTGCCAGCAGCCACCGCTTGGCGAGGTACGAGCAGTACTTC
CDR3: CASSHRLARYEQYF

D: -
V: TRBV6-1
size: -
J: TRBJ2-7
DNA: TGTGCCAGCACTGTTAGCCCGGGGGACGAGCAGTACTTC
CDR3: CASTVSPGDEQYF

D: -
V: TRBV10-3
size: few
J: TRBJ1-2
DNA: TGTGCCATCAATCGCTGGCAGATAGGGTCGTATGGCTACACCTTC
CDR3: CAINRWQIGSYGYTF

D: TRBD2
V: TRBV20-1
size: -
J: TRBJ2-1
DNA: TGCAGTGCTAGCTCCCCCGGGGGGGCGGGGGGGCCCGATGAGCAGTTCTTC
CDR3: CSASSPGGAGGPDEQFF

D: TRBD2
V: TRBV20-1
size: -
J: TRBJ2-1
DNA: TGCAGTGCTAGACAAGGGGCGGGAGCCGGCTACAATGAGCAGTTCTTC
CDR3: CSARQGAGAGYNEQFF

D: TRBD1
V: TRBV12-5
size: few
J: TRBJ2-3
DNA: TGTGCTAGTGGTTTGAACAGGGGGACAGATACGCAGTATTTT
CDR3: CASGLNRGTDTQYF

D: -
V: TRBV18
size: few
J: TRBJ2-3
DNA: TGTGCCAGCTCACCGAGAGGGGCGGTCACAGATACGCAGTATTTT
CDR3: CASSPRGAVTDTQYF

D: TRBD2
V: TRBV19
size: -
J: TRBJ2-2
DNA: TGTGCCAGTAACCCCACTAGCGGGAGGAACACCGGGGAGCTGTTTTTT
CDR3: CASNPTSGRNTGELFF

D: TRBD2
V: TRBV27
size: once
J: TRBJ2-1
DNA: TGTGCCAGCAGCGACAGGACTAGCGGACCCAACAATGAGCAGTTCTTC
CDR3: CASSDRTSGPNNEQFF

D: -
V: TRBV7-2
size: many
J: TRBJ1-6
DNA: TGTGCCAGCAGCTTAAGTTTAGGGCTAGGTTCACCCCTCCACTTT
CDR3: CASSLSLGLGSPLHF

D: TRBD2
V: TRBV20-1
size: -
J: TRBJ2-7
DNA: TGCAGTGCTAGAGAACAGCGGGAGGTTTCCTACGAGCAGTACTTC
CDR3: CSAREQREVSYEQYF

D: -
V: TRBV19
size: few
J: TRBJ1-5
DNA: TGTGCCAGTAGTATAGTGGGTCAGCCGAATCAGCCCCAGCATTTT
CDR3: CASSIVGQPNQPQHF

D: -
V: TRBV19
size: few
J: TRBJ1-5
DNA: TGTGCCAGTAGTCCGGCAGGAACGACCAATCAGCCCCAGCATTTT
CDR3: CASSPAGTTNQPQHF

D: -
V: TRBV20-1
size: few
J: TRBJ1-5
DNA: TGCAGTGCTAGACCTGCGGGAAGCAATCAGCCCCAGCATTTT
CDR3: CSARPAGSNQPQHF

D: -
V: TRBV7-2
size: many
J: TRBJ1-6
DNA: TGTGCCAGCAGCTTAACCCCAGCGGACAATTCACCCCTCCACTTT
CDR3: CASSLTPADNSPLHF

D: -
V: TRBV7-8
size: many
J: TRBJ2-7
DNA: TGTGCCAGCAGCTTAGGCGGGGATTGGGACTACGAGCAGTACTTC
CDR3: CASSLGGDWDYEQYF

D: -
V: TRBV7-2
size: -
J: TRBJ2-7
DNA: TGTGCCAGCAGCTTAGAAGGTAGTTCACACCGGCCTCGCTACGAGCAGTACTTC
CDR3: CASSLEGSSHRPRYEQYF

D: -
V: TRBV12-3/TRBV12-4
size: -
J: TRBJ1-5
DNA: TGTGCCAGCAGTGTATGGGAGAGCAATCAGCCCCAGCATTTT
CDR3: CASSVWESNQPQHF

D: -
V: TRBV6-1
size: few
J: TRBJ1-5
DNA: TGTGCCAGCAGTTGGTTAGTCGGGGGCAATCAGCCCCAGCATTTT
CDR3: CASSWLVGGNQPQHF

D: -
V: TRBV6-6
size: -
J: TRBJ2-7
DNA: TGTGCCAGCAGTTACCTACAGGACTCCTACGAGCAGTACTTC
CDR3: CASSYLQDSYEQYF

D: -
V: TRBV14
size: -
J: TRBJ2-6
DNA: TGTGCCAGCAGCCAAGGGATTCGCCCCAGGGGGGCCAACGTCCTGACTTTC
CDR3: CASSQGIRPRGANVLTF

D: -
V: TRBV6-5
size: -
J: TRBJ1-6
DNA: TGTGCCAGCAGTTATACAGAACCTTATAATTCACCCCTCCACTTT
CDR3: CASSYTEPYNSPLHF

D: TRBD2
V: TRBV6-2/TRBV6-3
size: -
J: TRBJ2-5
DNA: TGTGCCAGCAGTTACTCGGTAGCGGGAGGGCAAGAGACCCAGTACTTC
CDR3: CASSYSVAGGQETQYF

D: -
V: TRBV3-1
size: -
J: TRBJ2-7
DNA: TGTGCCAGCAGCCAGGGGGTCACACAGGGTATGGGGTACTTC
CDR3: CASSQGVTQGMGYF

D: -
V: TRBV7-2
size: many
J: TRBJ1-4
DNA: TGTGCCAGCAGCCTAAGTACAGGGCCTGGCGAAAAACTGTTTTTT
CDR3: CASSLSTGPGEKLFF

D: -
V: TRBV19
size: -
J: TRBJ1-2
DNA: TGTGCCAGTAGTATCGCTTTCTTTAGCGGCTACACCTTC
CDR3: CASSIAFFSGYTF

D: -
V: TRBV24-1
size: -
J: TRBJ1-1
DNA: TGTGCCACCATTGAAGCTTTCTTT
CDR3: CATIEAFF

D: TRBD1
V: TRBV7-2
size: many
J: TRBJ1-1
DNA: TGTGCCAGCAGTCTAACAGGGGGACAGGGGGCGTCCGGCACTGAAGCTTTCTTT
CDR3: CASSLTGGQGASGTEAFF

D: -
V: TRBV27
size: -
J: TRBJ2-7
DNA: TGTGCCAGCAGTTCTAGGACAGCTAGGTACGAGCAGTACTTC
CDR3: CASSSRTARYEQYF

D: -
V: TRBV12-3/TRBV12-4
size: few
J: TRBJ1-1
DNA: TGTGCCAGCAGTTCCGACGCGCAAATGCGGGCTTTCTTT
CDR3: CASSSDAQMRAFF

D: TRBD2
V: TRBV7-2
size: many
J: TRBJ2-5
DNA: TGTGCCAGCAGCCCCGTAATAGCGGGAGGGTGGGAGACCCAGTACTTC
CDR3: CASSPVIAGGWETQYF

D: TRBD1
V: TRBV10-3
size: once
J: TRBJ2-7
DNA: TGTGCCATCAGGGGTAAGGACAGGGGGCTCTCCTACGAGCAGTACTTC
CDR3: CAIRGKDRGLSYEQYF